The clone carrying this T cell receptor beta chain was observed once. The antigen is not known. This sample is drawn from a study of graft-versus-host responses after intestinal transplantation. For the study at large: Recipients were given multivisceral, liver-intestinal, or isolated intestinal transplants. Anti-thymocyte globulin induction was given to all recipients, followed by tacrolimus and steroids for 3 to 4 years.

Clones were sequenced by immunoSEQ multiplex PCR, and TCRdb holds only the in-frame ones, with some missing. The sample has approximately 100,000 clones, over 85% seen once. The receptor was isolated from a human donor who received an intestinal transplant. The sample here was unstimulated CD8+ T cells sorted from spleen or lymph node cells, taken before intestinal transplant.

CDR3 sequence (DNA): TGTGCCAGCAGCTCCGGGACTAGCGGGGCGGATGAGCAGTTCTTC. Its protein is CASSSGTSGADEQFF. The gene calls are TRBV13 and TRBJ2-1; TRBD2 matches at 13 bases. Germline V gives CDR1 PRHDT, CDR2 FYEKMQ (reference sequence). The CDR3 is 15 residues long. V lost 4 bases, J lost 8 bases, and 5 bases stayed unmatched.